This T cell receptor (beta chain) was observed in a study of tumor-infiltrating lymphocytes in primary liver carcinoma (dated by TCRdb to the late 2010s). Regarding the research as a whole: The five patients, three men and two women aged 30 to 69 years, had hepatocellular carcinoma (four) or combined HCC and intrahepatic cholangiocarcinoma (one). The five patients had tumors staged T1-T3 N0M0, with maximum diameters ranging from about 4.2 to 10 cm. Each sample produced roughly 3.5 to 7.13 million productive TCRbeta reads, and read depth showed no significant difference between tissue types. TCRbeta repertoire sequencing, expression microarrays and whole-exome sequencing were combined in the study across five regions of each liver tumor, with adjacent normal tissue and blood also included. TCRbeta repertoire sequencing covered roughly 35 specimens from 5 patients: about 25 tumor regions, 5 adjacent noncancerous liver tissues and 5 peripheral blood samples. Agilent mRNA microarray profiling was performed on the approximately 25 tumor region samples to relate TCRbeta repertoire diversity to the local molecular phenotype. Repertoires from technical replicates were highly reproducible, with mean shared-clone rates about 0.88 and correlation coefficients above 0.95.

A constant-region primer and ProtoScript II reverse transcriptase were used to reverse-transcribe TCRbeta-specific cDNA from 500 ng total RNA. Three nested multiplex PCR rounds, following a slightly modified ARM-PCR procedure, were used to build the TCRbeta libraries. Each of the first two PCR rounds ran for 9 to 11 cycles using multiplex TRBV1-TRBV30 forward primers together with a Cbeta reverse primer. Sample barcodes and Illumina adapters were added in a final 25-cycle PCR using Deep VentR polymerase. Before sequencing, amplicons of 200-500 bp were gel-purified using a QIAquick gel extraction kit. The TCRbeta amplicons were sequenced with 250-bp paired-end reads on an Illumina HiSeq 2500. For the original study's pipeline: Trimmomatic v0.33 was used to quality-trim the reads, and FLASH v1.2.11 was used to merge paired reads so that full CDR3 sequences could be recovered. V, D and J germline segments were assigned to the rearranged TCRbeta sequences using MiGEC v1.2.1b. VDJtools v1.0.0 computed clonotype statistics and Shannon-Wiener diversity indices. To cut down on sampling bias, every analysis after diversity analysis relied on just the 250 most abundant clonotypes from each sample. The raw public reads went through TCRdb reprocessing: fastp at Q25, MiXCR clone calling, in-frame beta chains kept. One record per CDR3 amino acid sequence lists the most common genes and DNA. TCRdb, rather than the study authors, made the V and J calls. This sample comprises roughly 120,000 distinct CDR3 sequences, roughly 69% of them detected only once. The top ten hold approximately 9.9% of the sample.

Overall study outcomes, separate from this receptor: A significantly larger repertoire fraction was made up by the top 250 clones in tumors than in blood (p = 0.039). Only roughly 8-24% of top clones appeared in all five regions of a tumor, which suggests that tumor-infiltrating T cells are spatially heterogeneous. Only the TCR beta chain was sequenced, so true repertoire diversity is likely underestimated because unpaired alpha chains were not captured. The study included only a few patients, and the authors note findings should be validated in a larger study. Repertoire overlap was found to be higher between tumor regions (mean around 35%) than between tumor-adjacent (about 17%) or tumor-blood (around 15%) pairs, consistent with antigen-driven expansion. Because the samples were bulk and unsorted, CD4+ and CD8+ T cell repertoires could not be compared.

CDR1 SGHKS and CDR2 YYEKEE are derived from the germline V gene (reference sequence). The CDR3 starts with the cysteine, ends with the phenylalanine, and has 15 residues. Kept here is only the CDR3 DNA, which spans 45 bases and is read in frame from base 1. V is pruned by 0 bases and J by 8 bases, leaving 8 bases of the junction without a gene match. Without any cell sorting, total RNA and DNA were co-extracted from about 21-30 mg of bulk tissue using the AllPrep DNA/RNA mini kit. Between late 2015 and March 2016, roughly five patients in China with histopathologically diagnosed primary liver carcinoma had their tumors surgically resected. Chronic HBV infection was present in the patients, and the patients were treatment-naive at sampling. Five spatially separated regions were sampled per tumor: superior, inferior, left-lateral and right-lateral poles, plus the tumor centre. Histological examination found more than 75% viable tumor cells in every tumor sample. Fresh tumor and adjacent tissue pieces were bisected; one half was stored in RNAlater at -80°C, the other sent for histology.

This clonotype was observed at least ten times. Its antigen is currently not known. No base quality information exists; no much larger clone differs at one position. The V and J genes are TRBV5-5 and TRBJ2-1, with TRBD1 identical over 7 junction bases. The sequenced material came from liver tumor tissue from sampling region 1. Sample cell subset or site, as interpreted from the label and publication: tumor region T1, superior pole. This receptor was taken from a woman aged 60-75 years with primary liver carcinoma and hepatitis B virus infection. The bases are TGTGCCAGCAGCTTGGAGGGGGCGATTTGGGATGAGCAGTTCTTC. Its translation reads: CASSLEGAIWDEQFF.